This is a list of T cell receptor beta chains from one sample in a study of T cells in localized non-small cell lung cancer. Sequencing used immunoSEQ multiplex PCR; TCRdb keeps in-frame clones, though not all of them. Of over 30,000 clones in the sample, 87% were seen once. The sequencing used peripheral blood mononuclear cells, collected before any cancer treatment. Every receptor here comes from a man aged 40 to 69 with stage III lung adenocarcinoma. The CDR3 runs from the conserved cysteine through the conserved F or W. D genes are given only for firm matches. A clone size is listed for some rows: how often the clone was seen (once, few, many), or a class if it is expanded.

clone size: -; V gene: TRBV6-6; J gene: TRBJ2-1; D gene: -; CDR3 DNA: TGTGCCAGCGGATACACCTACAATGAGCAGTTCTTC; CDR3 protein: CASGYTYNEQFF
clone size: once; V gene: TRBV29-1; J gene: TRBJ2-3; D gene: -; CDR3 DNA: TGCAGCGTTGAGGGAAGTAGCACAGATACGCAGTATTTT; CDR3 protein: CSVEGSSTDTQYF
clone size: -; V gene: TRBV7-9; J gene: TRBJ2-2; D gene: -; CDR3 DNA: TGTGCCAGCAGCTTAGTTTCAGGGGCGACCGGGGAGCTGTTTTTT; CDR3 protein: CASSLVSGATGELFF
clone size: -; V gene: TRBV30; J gene: TRBJ1-2; D gene: TRBD1; CDR3 DNA: TGTGCCTGGAGTCCGAAATCATGGACAGGGGGAAGGGGCTACACCTTC; CDR3 protein: CAWSPKSWTGGRGYTF
clone size: -; V gene: TRBV12-5; J gene: TRBJ1-1; D gene: -; CDR3 DNA: TGTGCTAGTGGCGCAAGTTGGATGGGTGAAGCTTTCTTT; CDR3 protein: CASGASWMGEAFF
clone size: -; V gene: TRBV11-2; J gene: TRBJ1-3; D gene: -; CDR3 DNA: TGTGCCAGCAGCTTGGACTCTGGAAACACCATATATTTT; CDR3 protein: CASSLDSGNTIYF
clone size: -; V gene: TRBV18; J gene: TRBJ2-6; D gene: -; CDR3 DNA: TGTGCCAGCTCACCACCAAGAAACTCTGGGGCCAACGTCCTGACTTTC; CDR3 protein: CASSPPRNSGANVLTF
clone size: -; V gene: TRBV7-9; J gene: TRBJ1-6; D gene: TRBD1; CDR3 DNA: TGTGCCAGCAGCCACCGGGACAGGGATTCTTTTTCACCCCTCCACTTT; CDR3 protein: CASSHRDRDSFSPLHF
clone size: -; V gene: TRBV30; J gene: TRBJ2-3; D gene: -; CDR3 DNA: TGTGCCTGGAGTGTACAGTCAGATACGCAGTATTTT; CDR3 protein: CAWSVQSDTQYF
clone size: -; V gene: TRBV7-6; J gene: TRBJ2-2; D gene: -; CDR3 DNA: TGTGCCAGCAGCTTGGTTGATCAGGGTGTCGTCGGGGAGCTGTTTTTT; CDR3 protein: CASSLVDQGVVGELFF
clone size: few; V gene: TRBV4-2; J gene: TRBJ2-3; D gene: -; CDR3 DNA: TGTGCCAGCAGCCAAGGTGGCTCAGATACGCAGTATTTT; CDR3 protein: CASSQGGSDTQYF
clone size: few; V gene: TRBV27; J gene: TRBJ2-2; D gene: -; CDR3 DNA: TGTGCCAGCAGGGGCGGGGGCCAGAACACCGGGGAGCTGTTTTTT; CDR3 protein: CASRGGGQNTGELFF
clone size: -; V gene: TRBV5-6; J gene: TRBJ2-3; D gene: TRBD2; CDR3 DNA: TGTGCCAGCAGCCGCGGACTAGTCGGGGGAGATACGCAGTATTTT; CDR3 protein: CASSRGLVGGDTQYF
clone size: -; V gene: TRBV5-1; J gene: TRBJ1-2; D gene: TRBD1; CDR3 DNA: TGCGCCAGCAGCCCCCGGGACAGGGAACCTTCATATGGCTACACCTTC; CDR3 protein: CASSPRDREPSYGYTF
clone size: -; V gene: TRBV19; J gene: TRBJ2-1; D gene: TRBD2; CDR3 DNA: TGTGCCAGTAGTCCCATCGGACTAGCCTCCTACAATGAGCAGTTCTTC; CDR3 protein: CASSPIGLASYNEQFF
clone size: once; V gene: TRBV5-1; J gene: TRBJ2-3; D gene: -; CDR3 DNA: TGCGCCAGCAGCTCGGGCCCCGCTACTCGTTTCACAGATACGCAGTATTTT; CDR3 protein: CASSSGPATRFTDTQYF
clone size: -; V gene: TRBV28; J gene: TRBJ2-7; D gene: -; CDR3 DNA: TGTGCCAGCAGCCATGTAATTCAGGGCGACCCCAGCTCCTACGAGCAGTACTTC; CDR3 protein: CASSHVIQGDPSSYEQYF
clone size: few; V gene: TRBV7-8; J gene: TRBJ2-7; D gene: -; CDR3 DNA: TGTGCCAGCAGCTTAACAGGGTTCCCCTACGAGCAGTACTTC; CDR3 protein: CASSLTGFPYEQYF
clone size: -; V gene: TRBV6-5; J gene: TRBJ1-2; D gene: -; CDR3 DNA: TGTGCCAGCACAAATTTAATCTATGGCTACACCTTC; CDR3 protein: CASTNLIYGYTF
clone size: -; V gene: TRBV5-1; J gene: TRBJ2-3; D gene: -; CDR3 DNA: TGCGCCAGCAGCTTGGGGGATAACTGGGCAGATACGCAGTATTTT; CDR3 protein: CASSLGDNWADTQYF
clone size: -; V gene: TRBV11-2; J gene: TRBJ1-1; D gene: -; CDR3 DNA: TGTGCCAGCAGCTTCTCGGACAGGAACACTGAAGCTTTCTTT; CDR3 protein: CASSFSDRNTEAFF
clone size: -; V gene: TRBV7-2; J gene: TRBJ1-1; D gene: -; CDR3 DNA: TGTGCCAGCAGCTTAGGATGGGGCCGGGAATGGAAAACTGAAGCTTTCTTT; CDR3 protein: CASSLGWGREWKTEAFF
clone size: -; V gene: TRBV11-2; J gene: TRBJ1-1; D gene: TRBD1; CDR3 DNA: TGTGCCAGCAGCCCGGGACAGGGGGTATCTGAAGCTTTCTTT; CDR3 protein: CASSPGQGVSEAFF
clone size: -; V gene: TRBV6-1; J gene: TRBJ2-1; D gene: -; CDR3 DNA: TGTGCCAGCAATCGACAGTTCTACAATGAGCAGTTCTTC; CDR3 protein: CASNRQFYNEQFF
clone size: -; V gene: TRBV19; J gene: TRBJ1-6; D gene: -; CDR3 DNA: TGTGCCAGTAGTATGCCAGGGCGGAATTCACCCCTCCACTTT; CDR3 protein: CASSMPGRNSPLHF
clone size: -; V gene: TRBV7-8; J gene: TRBJ1-2; D gene: TRBD1; CDR3 DNA: TGTGCCAGCAGCTTAAGACAGGGGCGAGAGGGCTACACCTTC; CDR3 protein: CASSLRQGREGYTF
clone size: -; V gene: TRBV10-3; J gene: TRBJ1-1; D gene: TRBD1; CDR3 DNA: TGTGCCATCAGTGAGGGACAGGGGCGGGGAGCTTTCTTT; CDR3 protein: CAISEGQGRGAFF
clone size: -; V gene: TRBV14; J gene: TRBJ1-1; D gene: -; CDR3 DNA: TGTGCCAGCAGCCGGGGTAGAGGATTTAACACTGAAGCTTTCTTT; CDR3 protein: CASSRGRGFNTEAFF
clone size: -; V gene: TRBV5-1; J gene: TRBJ2-5; D gene: TRBD2; CDR3 DNA: TGCGCCAGCAGCTTGCCGGGACTAGCGGTACAAGAGACCCAGTACTTC; CDR3 protein: CASSLPGLAVQETQYF
clone size: -; V gene: TRBV18; J gene: TRBJ1-1; D gene: -; CDR3 DNA: TGTGCCAGCTCACCTACAGGTAACACTGAAGCTTTCTTT; CDR3 protein: CASSPTGNTEAFF
clone size: -; V gene: TRBV11-2; J gene: TRBJ1-6; D gene: -; CDR3 DNA: TGTGCCAGCAGCCCGAGAACCCTCGGCCGAAATTCACCCCTCCACTTT; CDR3 protein: CASSPRTLGRNSPLHF
clone size: -; V gene: TRBV7-8; J gene: TRBJ2-2; D gene: TRBD1; CDR3 DNA: TGTGCCAGCAGCTTAATCTTAGGGACAGGGGGCCGCACCGGGGAGCTGTTTTTT; CDR3 protein: CASSLILGTGGRTGELFF
clone size: -; V gene: TRBV7-2; J gene: TRBJ2-3; D gene: -; CDR3 DNA: TGTGCCAGCAGCCAGGGACGCCGGGCCACAGATACGCAGTATTTT; CDR3 protein: CASSQGRRATDTQYF
clone size: -; V gene: TRBV9; J gene: TRBJ1-1; D gene: -; CDR3 DNA: TGTGCCAGCAGCGTAGCCCCCCGGGACACTGAAGCTTTCTTT; CDR3 protein: CASSVAPRDTEAFF
clone size: -; V gene: TRBV19; J gene: TRBJ2-7; D gene: TRBD1; CDR3 DNA: TGTGCCAGTAGTACCGGGACAGGGTCCTACGAGCAGTACTTC; CDR3 protein: CASSTGTGSYEQYF
clone size: once; V gene: TRBV5-1; J gene: TRBJ1-1; D gene: -; CDR3 DNA: TGCGCCAGCAGCTTGAGTCCGTCAGGGACGGCGGAAGCTTTCTTT; CDR3 protein: CASSLSPSGTAEAFF
clone size: -; V gene: TRBV30; J gene: TRBJ2-5; D gene: -; CDR3 DNA: TGTGCCTGGAGCCAGCAGGGGAAAGAGACCCAGTACTTC; CDR3 protein: CAWSQQGKETQYF
clone size: -; V gene: TRBV29-1; J gene: TRBJ2-4; D gene: TRBD1; CDR3 DNA: TGCAGCGTGGGAGGGGGACAGGGGGCGCAAAACATTCAGTACTTC; CDR3 protein: CSVGGGQGAQNIQYF
clone size: -; V gene: TRBV27; J gene: TRBJ1-4; D gene: TRBD1; CDR3 DNA: TGTGCTACAGGGGGCCTGGGTGAAAAACTGTTTTTT; CDR3 protein: CATGGLGEKLFF
clone size: -; V gene: TRBV4-1; J gene: TRBJ1-2; D gene: -; CDR3 DNA: TGCGCCAGCAGCGAAGACGGCTTGGGCTACACCTTC; CDR3 protein: CASSEDGLGYTF
clone size: -; V gene: TRBV18; J gene: TRBJ2-5; D gene: -; CDR3 DNA: TGTGCCAGCTTCCCTGGGATTAAAGAGACCCAGTACTTC; CDR3 protein: CASFPGIKETQYF
clone size: -; V gene: TRBV2; J gene: TRBJ1-4; D gene: -; CDR3 DNA: TGTGCCAGCAGTGAAGCGCGGATTAATGAAAAACTGTTTTTT; CDR3 protein: CASSEARINEKLFF
clone size: -; V gene: TRBV11-3; J gene: TRBJ2-5; D gene: -; CDR3 DNA: TGTGCCAGCAGCCCGGACCCCGGCGCCCAGTACTTC; CDR3 protein: CASSPDPGAQYF
clone size: -; V gene: TRBV7-2; J gene: TRBJ1-5; D gene: -; CDR3 DNA: TGTGCCAGCAGCCCCCCCCGGGGGACTGGCCTTAACCAGCCCCAGCATTTT; CDR3 protein: CASSPPRGTGLNQPQHF
clone size: -; V gene: TRBV2; J gene: TRBJ1-5; D gene: -; CDR3 DNA: TGTGCCAGCTTACCGACACGGTATAGCAATCAGCCCCAGCATTTT; CDR3 protein: CASLPTRYSNQPQHF
clone size: -; V gene: TRBV9; J gene: TRBJ2-7; D gene: -; CDR3 DNA: TGTGCCAGCAGCGTAGTTGTGGGCCAGGGAAGGCAGTACTTC; CDR3 protein: CASSVVVGQGRQYF
clone size: -; V gene: TRBV14; J gene: TRBJ2-5; D gene: -; CDR3 DNA: TGTGCCAGCAGCCAAGGGGTGAGGAGCCAAGAGACCCAGTACTTC; CDR3 protein: CASSQGVRSQETQYF
clone size: -; V gene: TRBV9; J gene: TRBJ1-4; D gene: -; CDR3 DNA: TGTGCCAGCAGCCCACGGTGGAAAGAAAAACTGTTTTTT; CDR3 protein: CASSPRWKEKLFF
clone size: -; V gene: TRBV5-1; J gene: TRBJ2-7; D gene: TRBD2; CDR3 DNA: TGCGCCAGCAGCTTACTCGGGGGGCGGGCGGGGGGCGAGCAGTACTTC; CDR3 protein: CASSLLGGRAGGEQYF
clone size: once; V gene: TRBV6-1; J gene: TRBJ2-2; D gene: TRBD1; CDR3 DNA: TGTGCCAGCACCCAGGACAGGGGTGCCGGGGAGCTGTTTTTT; CDR3 protein: CASTQDRGAGELFF
clone size: -; V gene: TRBV9; J gene: TRBJ1-1; D gene: -; CDR3 DNA: TGTGCCAGCAGCGTAGGAGGGGGTGATACTGAAGCTTTCTTT; CDR3 protein: CASSVGGGDTEAFF
clone size: once; V gene: TRBV7-2; J gene: TRBJ1-6; D gene: TRBD1; CDR3 DNA: TGTGCCAGCAGCTTAACGACAGGGTCAAGGGCACCCCTCCACTTT; CDR3 protein: CASSLTTGSRAPLHF
clone size: -; V gene: TRBV2; J gene: TRBJ2-5; D gene: TRBD2; CDR3 DNA: TGTGCCAGCACCCGGGGGATATCGGGGGGGCGAGAGACCCAGTACTTC; CDR3 protein: CASTRGISGGRETQYF
clone size: -; V gene: TRBV6-6; J gene: TRBJ1-4; D gene: -; CDR3 DNA: TGTGCCAGCAGCCTAACAGGCCTCCCTAATGAAAAACTGTTTTTT; CDR3 protein: CASSLTGLPNEKLFF